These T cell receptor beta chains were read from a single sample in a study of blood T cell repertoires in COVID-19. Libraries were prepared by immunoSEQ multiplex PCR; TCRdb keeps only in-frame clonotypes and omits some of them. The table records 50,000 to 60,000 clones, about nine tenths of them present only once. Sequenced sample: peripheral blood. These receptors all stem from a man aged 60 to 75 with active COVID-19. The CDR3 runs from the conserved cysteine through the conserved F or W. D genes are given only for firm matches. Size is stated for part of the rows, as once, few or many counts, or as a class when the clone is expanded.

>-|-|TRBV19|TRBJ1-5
CASSIWARVRDQPQHF
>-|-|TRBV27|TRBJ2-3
CASSPTTGTNTQYF
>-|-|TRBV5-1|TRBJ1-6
CASSLRGGSYNSPLHF
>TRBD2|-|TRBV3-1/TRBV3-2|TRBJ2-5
CASSYSGGVGETQYF
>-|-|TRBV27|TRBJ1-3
CASSLTPGNTIYF
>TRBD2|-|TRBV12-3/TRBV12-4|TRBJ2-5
CASSLAGGETQYF
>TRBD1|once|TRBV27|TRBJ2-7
CASSSPGTGYEQYF
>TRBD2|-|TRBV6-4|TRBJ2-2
CASSDSLAGVYGGELFF
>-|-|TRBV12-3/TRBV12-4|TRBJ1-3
CGALKNGNTIYF
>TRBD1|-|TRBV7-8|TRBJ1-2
CASSIDRAAGYTF
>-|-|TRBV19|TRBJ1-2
CASTTRGGYGYTF
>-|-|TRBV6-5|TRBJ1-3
CASSFREDMNTIYF
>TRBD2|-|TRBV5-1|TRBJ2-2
CASSLVRLGRSVGTGELFF
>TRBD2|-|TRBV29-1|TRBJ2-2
CSVAPTSGRSGELFF
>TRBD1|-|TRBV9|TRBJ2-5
CASSVTTAGGRETQYF
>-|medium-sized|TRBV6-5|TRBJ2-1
CASSYAHGGTNEQFF
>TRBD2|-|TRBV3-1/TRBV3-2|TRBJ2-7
CASSQAAGEYEQYF